This T cell receptor beta chain originates from a study of T cell responses to AZD1222 COVID-19 vaccine. Sequencing was performed with immunoSEQ multiplex PCR; in TCRdb, only in-frame clones are kept and a portion is missing. The sample has roughly 140,000 clones; just under 95% are singletons. Comment on this clone: Its specificity is unknown.

The V end was cut by 5 bases, the J end by 3 bases, with 13 bases between. Germline V gives CDR1 MNHEY, CDR2 SMNVEV (reference sequence). This CDR3 region has 14 residues. Study-level findings and limits: Nearly half of spike-specific TCRs reportedly target unmutated variant regions. Spike-specific TCR depth and breadth grew after two AZD1222 doses. Across the whole spike, CD4 TCRs peaked at regions 160-218 and 743-854. The sample set comprised mostly white British donors with more females, and clonal diversity was possibly underestimated.

The sequence came from an adult who had recovered from COVID-19. Sequenced here: peripheral blood, sampled after recovery from COVID-19. The rearrangement links TRBV27 to TRBJ1-1; tentative D call: TRBD1 (5 bases). The CDR3 DNA sequence: TGTGCCAGCAGTACTGGTTGGGGGGACACTGAAGCTTTCTTT. It is translated as CASSTGWGDTEAFF.